This paragraph reports one T cell receptor beta chain. Its target is not known. Primers included in the PCR were 60 Vbeta and 13 Jbeta primers. Libraries were prepared by immunoSEQ multiplex PCR; TCRdb keeps only in-frame clonotypes and omits some of them. The table lists around 110,000 clones, around three quarters of them singletons. Looked up from germline, CDR1 is SQVTM and CDR2 is ANQGSEA. The CDR3 covers 17 residues. V lost 2 bases and J lost 1, with 18 bases in between. Those who donated were healthy bone marrow donors. The data are from a study of cytomegalovirus exposure and HLA in healthy donors. Study-level results: Analysis performed later found 16,951 TCR beta sequences associated with HLA alleles at 0.05 false discovery rate. Despite most TCR sequences being rare, some public TCRs occurred in many donors. Indistinguishable V segments, including TRBV6-2 and TRBV6-3, were excluded.

This chain links TRBV29-1 with TRBJ2-4; perhaps TRBD2 as D (5 bases). This clonotype originated in a young man in good health and CMV-seropositive. Sequencing used PBMCs. The chain's CDR3 is CSVEYVERSGAKNIQYF. The CDR3 DNA follows: TGCAGCGTTGAATACGTTGAGCGGTCTGGGGCCAAAAACATTCAGTACTTC. Drawing the rest from reference TRBV29-1 and TRBJ2-4, the complete variable domain is SAVISQKPSRDICQRGTSLTIQCQVDSQVTMMFWYRQQPGQSLTLIATANQGSEATYESGFVIDKFPISRPNLTFSTLTVSNMSPEDSSIYLCSVEYVERSGAKNIQYFGAGTRLSVL.